This T cell receptor beta chain stems from a study of cytomegalovirus exposure and HLA in healthy donors. The wider study: Early on, a data release was issued that held roughly 84 million unique TCRs from HLA-typed donors. For the approximately 360 genotyped donors, 81% fell within the Caucasian-associated ancestry cluster.

The PCR ran on 60 Vbeta and 13 Jbeta primers. The data were produced by immunoSEQ multiplex PCR, yet TCRdb's version contains in-frame clones alone and is incomplete. The sample includes over 200,000 clones, roughly 87% of them seen just once. Notes on this clone: What it binds is not known.

V was shortened by 5 bases and J by 4 bases, with 6 bases between the two germline ends. The CDR3 consists of 12 residues. Germline lookup yields CDR1 LNHDA and CDR2 SQIVND (reference sequence). Whole-study findings and limits: Most TCR sequences were seen very rarely across donors, but some public TCRs occurred in many.

The clonotype comes from a woman between 40 and 50 years old in good health and CMV-seropositive. Sequencing was performed on PBMCs. The chain recombines TRBV19 with TRBJ1-3; D gene uncertain. CDR3 sequence reads: CASSSRGNTIYF. Written as DNA, the CDR3 is TGTGCCAGTAGTTCCAGGGGAAACACCATATATTTT.